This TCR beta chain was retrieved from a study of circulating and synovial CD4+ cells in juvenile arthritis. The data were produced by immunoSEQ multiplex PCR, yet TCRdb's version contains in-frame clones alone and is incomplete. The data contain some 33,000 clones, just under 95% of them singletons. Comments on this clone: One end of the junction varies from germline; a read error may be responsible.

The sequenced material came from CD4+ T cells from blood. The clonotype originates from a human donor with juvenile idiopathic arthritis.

The CDR3 region has the DNA TGTGCCAGCAGTGCGTTAGGGGTAATCTACGAGCAGTGCTTC. It is translated as CASSALGVIYEQCF. The chain uses TRBV2 and TRBJ2-7; tentatively, D is TRBD1 (5 bases). This CDR3 has 14 amino acids. Germline-derived CDR1 and CDR2 are SNHLY and FYNNEI.